Listed here are 25 T cell receptor beta chains from one sample, sequenced in a study of blood T cell repertoires in COVID-19. Clones were sequenced by immunoSEQ multiplex PCR, and TCRdb holds only the in-frame ones, with some missing. The repertoire holds 100,000 to 150,000 clones, 85% to 90% seen once, with roughly 6.7% in the top ten. Sequenced input: peripheral blood. The origin of the receptors is a man older than 75 with active or convalescent COVID-19.

This clone was seen once. This chain joins TRBV27 and TRBJ1-5, with D possibly TRBD1 on 5 matching bases. V lost 3 bases to trimming and J lost 7 bases, with 10 bases between them. The length of the CDR3 is 13 residues. Germline lookup yields CDR1 MNHEY and CDR2 SMNVEV (reference sequence). CDR3 sequence: CASSLGGWQPQHF. Written as DNA, the CDR3 is TGTGCCAGCAGTTTGGGGGGGTGGCAGCCCCAGCATTTT.

The chain combines TRBV27 with TRBJ1-1, with 8 bases lining up with TRBD1. The germline gives CDR1 MNHEY, CDR2 SMNVEV (reference sequence). The CDR3 has 15 amino acids. Trimming cost V 8 bases and J 1 base; bases outside gene matches: 9. This CDR3 is CASHRQGRGNTEAFF. The CDR3 coding sequence is TGTGCCAGCCATCGACAGGGGCGAGGGAACACTGAAGCTTTCTTT.

This clone showed up just once. V usage is TRBV18 and J usage is TRBJ1-1, with D possibly being TRBD1 (5 bases). CDR1 is KGHSH and CDR2 is LQKENI in the germline V gene. The CDR3 loop spans 14 amino acids. Trimming took 3 bases from V and 0 from J, leaving 8 bases between them. In DNA, the CDR3 is TGTGCCAGCTCACCCCAGGGTTTGAACACTGAAGCTTTCTTT. Its translation: CASSPQGLNTEAFF. The whole variable domain, filled in from reference TRBV18 and TRBJ1-1, reads NAGVMQNPRHLVRRRGQEARLRCSPMKGHSHVYWYRQLPEEGLKFMVYLQKENIIDESGMPKERFSAEFPKEGPSILRIQQVVRGDSAAYFCASSPQGLNTEAFFGQGTRLTVV.

The J gene is TRBJ2-3, the V gene TRBV5-6, with 11 positions matching TRBD2. Trimming removed 0 bases from V and 8 bases from J; junction bases left unmatched: 5. The CDR3 is 15 residues long. Germline loops: CDR1 SGHDT, CDR2 YYEEEE. The CDR3 is CASSLEGTSGGTQYF. The CDR3 coding sequence is TGTGCCAGCAGCTTGGAGGGGACTAGCGGAGGTACGCAGTATTTT.

The genes are TRBV19 and TRBJ1-1; tentative D call: TRBD1 (5 bases). Germline lookup yields CDR1 LNHDA and CDR2 SQIVND (reference sequence). The V and J ends lost 7 bases and 4 bases respectively, with 10 bases between them. The CDR3 consists of 12 residues. CDR3 residues: CASKGTATEAFF. The CDR3 coding sequence is TGTGCCAGTAAAGGGACTGCCACTGAAGCTTTCTTT.

This chain joins TRBV3-1 (or the pseudogene TRBV3-2) and TRBJ2-7; 7 nucleotides match TRBD1. Germline lookup yields CDR1 LGHDT and CDR2 YNNKEL (reference sequence). V dropped 11 bases and J dropped 0; count of bases not matched to a gene: 7. This CDR3 region has 13 residues. The CDR3 here is CACGQASSYEQYF. In nucleotides, the CDR3 is TGTGCCTGCGGACAGGCGAGCTCCTACGAGCAGTACTTC.

The chain is built from TRBV6-2 or TRBV6-3 and TRBJ1-2; the D is unclear. CDR1 is MNHEY, CDR2 SVGEGT, per germline. Trimming pared 5 bases from V and 7 bases from J, leaving 17 bases between. The CDR3 totals 14 residues. For the CDR3, the DNA is TGTGCCAGCAGTCCAATCCCGGGGAACCGTGGCTACACCTTC. Translating it yields CASSPIPGNRGYTF.

The V call is TRBV5-3, the J call TRBJ2-7, with TRBD2 matching over 7 bases. TRBV5-3 falls under the ORF class, with uncertain function. V shed 10 bases, J shed 5 bases, and the junction held 15 bases outside the gene matches. The CDR3 runs to 14 residues. CDR3 coding DNA: TGTGCCCCCCAGCCGGGACTACCCAGAGACGAGCAGTACTTC. Translation gives CAPQPGLPRDEQYF.

The rearrangement uses TRBV9 and TRBJ2-3, with D maybe TRBD1 (6 bases). CDR1 SGDLS and CDR2 YYNGEE come from the germline V gene. The CDR3 has 16 amino acids. V lost 0 bases, J lost 1 base, and 12 bases lay in between. The CDR3 nucleotides are TGTGCCAGCAGCGTAGACCCGCCAGGGGGCACAGATACGCAGTATTTT. Translation: CASSVDPPGGTDTQYF.

The chain combines TRBV7-2 with TRBJ2-2, with D possibly TRBD1 on 5 matching bases. Germline V gene lookup returns CDR1 SGHTA and CDR2 FQGNSA. V was shortened by 7 bases and J by 1 base, with 10 bases between the two germline ends. There are 14 residues in the CDR3. The CDR3 DNA reads as TGTGCCAGCACCTTTGACAGGAACACCGGGGAGCTGTTTTTT. As protein: CASTFDRNTGELFF.

V and J are TRBV5-4 and TRBJ2-7; 10 nucleotides agree with TRBD1. The trim removed 1 base at V and 3 bases at J, leaving 1 base unmatched. Germline lookup yields CDR1 SGHNT and CDR2 YYREEE (reference sequence). CDR3 size: 14 residues. CDR3 in amino acids: CASSLRDRGYEQYF. In DNA form, the CDR3 reads TGTGCCAGCAGCTTGCGGGACAGGGGCTACGAGCAGTACTTC.

There are a few counts of this clone. The chain uses TRBV6-6 and TRBJ2-1, with TRBD1 as a possible D gene (6 bases). The germline V gene has CDR1 MNHNY and CDR2 SVGAGI (reference sequence). Trimming stripped 4 bases from V and 7 bases from J, with 11 bases between. This CDR3 has 13 amino acids. CDR3 in amino acids: CASSSQGLNEQFF. CDR3 nucleotide sequence: TGTGCCAGCAGTTCGCAGGGGTTGAATGAGCAGTTCTTC.

The gene calls are TRBV6-5 and TRBJ1-4; 10 bases agree with TRBD1. This CDR3 has 14 amino acids. The germline CDR1 and CDR2 sequences are MNHEY and SVGAGI. Unmatched junction bases numbered 2, after V lost 6 bases and J lost 4 bases. This CDR3 is CASRDRGINEKLFF. In nucleotides, the CDR3 is TGTGCCAGCAGGGACAGGGGGATTAATGAAAAACTGTTTTTT.

This clone appeared a single time. This chain links TRBV4-2 with TRBJ1-4; D not certain. The V gene's germline CDR1 is LGHNA and CDR2 YNFKEQ. This CDR3 spans 15 amino acids. The V end lost 4 bases, the J end lost 0 bases, and 9 bases lay between the germline ends. CDR3 sequence reads: CASSPSGATNEKLFF. The CDR3 DNA follows: TGTGCCAGCAGCCCCTCCGGGGCAACTAATGAAAAACTGTTTTTT.

The V and J genes are TRBV9 and TRBJ2-1, with a possible D match to TRBD2 (5 bases). Trimming left V 6 bases short and J 6 bases short, with 13 bases between. Per the germline V gene, CDR1 is SGDLS and CDR2 is YYNGEE. The CDR3 is 13 residues long. Written as DNA, the CDR3 is TGTGCCAGCACCATGGACCGGGGCAATGAGCAGTTCTTC. Its translation is CASTMDRGNEQFF.

The gene calls are TRBV6-4 and TRBJ2-7; 7 bases are a match to TRBD1. Germline V CDR1 and CDR2: MRHNA, SNTAGT. This CDR3 has 12 residues. The ends lost 5 bases at V and 4 bases at J; junction bases unmatched: 2. The CDR3 loop is CASSRQGYEQYF. Written as DNA, the CDR3 is TGTGCCAGCAGTCGACAGGGTTACGAGCAGTACTTC.

The chain employs TRBV11-1 and TRBJ2-3; possible D gene TRBD2, 6 bases. Germline V gene sequence: CDR1 SGHAT, CDR2 FQDESV (reference sequence). The CDR3 consists of 16 residues. V lost 4 bases to trimming and J lost 1 base, with 15 bases between them. In nucleotides, the CDR3 is TGTGCCAGCAGCTACGGGGGAGCTTTTGGCACAGATACGCAGTATTTT. As protein: CASSYGGAFGTDTQYF.

J is TRBJ2-3 and V is TRBV24-1; tentatively, D is TRBD1 (7 bases). The CDR3 loop spans 18 amino acids. Germline CDR1 and CDR2: KGHDR and SFDVKD. Trimming stripped 3 bases from V and 0 bases from J, with 18 bases between. CDR3 nucleotide sequence: TGTGCCACCAGTGATCCCGCCGGCAGGGGGACTAGCACAGATACGCAGTATTTT. Translated: CATSDPAGRGTSTDTQYF.

This chain joins TRBV5-5 and TRBJ1-2; tentative D call: TRBD1 (5 bases). CDR1 and CDR2 (germline): SGHKS, YYEKEE (reference sequence). Trimming shortened V by 4 bases and J by 1 base, and 14 bases separated the two germline ends. The CDR3 loop spans 15 amino acids. CDR3 amino acids: CASSQKTGGNYGYTF. CDR3 nucleotide sequence: TGTGCCAGCAGCCAGAAGACGGGGGGTAACTATGGCTACACCTTC. Full variable domain (rest looked up from reference TRBV5-5 and TRBJ1-2): DAGVTQSPTHLIKTRGQQVTLRCSPISGHKSVSWYQQVLGQGPQFIFQYYEKEERGRGNFPDRFSARQFPNYSSELNVNALLLGDSALYLCASSQKTGGNYGYTFGSGTRLTVV.

The chain carries TRBV18 and TRBJ1-2, with 10 positions matching TRBD1. CDR3 length: 15 residues. Germline V gene sequence: CDR1 KGHSH, CDR2 LQKENI. V shed 6 bases, J shed 1 base, and the junction held 5 bases outside the gene matches. CDR3 sequence reads: CASSPGTGVNYGYTF. The CDR3 region has the DNA TGTGCCAGCTCTCCCGGGACAGGGGTTAACTATGGCTACACCTTC.

The chain carries TRBV7-2 and TRBJ2-3; D not resolved. Germline V gene data show CDR1 as SGHTA and CDR2 as FQGNSA. CDR3 size: 13 residues. The V end was cut by 4 bases, the J end by 3 bases, with 8 bases between. CDR3 nucleotides: TGTGCCAGCAGCTCCCCCCAGACAGATACGCAGTATTTT. This gives the protein CASSSPQTDTQYF.

The chain is built from TRBV5-6 and TRBJ2-7; 9 nucleotides match TRBD1. The CDR3 contains 14 residues. The junction had 8 bases not matched to a gene; V was cut back by 3 bases and J by 7 bases. Germline V lookup: CDR1 SGHDT, CDR2 YYEEEE. CDR3 nucleotides: TGTGCCAGCAGCTCTAACCCGACAGGGGGAGAGCAGTACTTC. It codes for CASSSNPTGGEQYF.

V gene TRBV5-4 combines with J gene TRBJ2-7; D perhaps matches TRBD2 (6 bases). The germline V gene encodes CDR1 SGHNT and CDR2 YYREEE (reference sequence). This CDR3 contains 14 residues. V gave up 0 bases and J gave up 2 bases, with 9 bases separating them. This CDR3 reads CASSLDPGAYEQYF. The CDR3 coding sequence is TGTGCCAGCAGCTTGGATCCGGGGGCCTACGAGCAGTACTTC.

V is TRBV7-9 and J is TRBJ1-4; unclear D gene. V gave up 2 bases and J gave up 1 base, with 8 bases separating them. Germline CDR1 reads SEHNR; CDR2 reads FQNEAQ (reference sequence). The CDR3 extends over 15 amino acids. Written as DNA, the CDR3 is TGTGCCAGCAGCTTATTCGGGGTAACTAATGAAAAACTGTTTTTT. This codes for CASSLFGVTNEKLFF.

V and J are TRBV10-3 and TRBJ2-2; 8 bases fit TRBD2. The CDR3 sequence is 15 residues long. The ends lost 7 bases at V and 7 bases at J; junction bases unmatched: 11. From germline, CDR1 is ENHRY and CDR2 SYGVKD. The CDR3: CAITGGTRRDGELFF. The CDR3 nucleotides are TGTGCCATCACGGGTGGGACTAGAAGGGACGGGGAGCTGTTTTTT.